The entry that follows covers one T cell receptor beta chain sequence. This sample is part of a study of blood T cell repertoires in COVID-19. On the study more broadly: COVID-19 samples from acute and convalescent phases originated in the United States, Italy and Spain. T cells, B-cell-depleted T cells, or PBMCs provided the cDNA or gDNA that served as material.

Source study methods: Amplification of reference gene primers provided the estimated nucleated cell counts. Produced via immunoSEQ multiplex PCR; TCRdb's table is partial and in-frame only. That table gives V, J and clone size, and the DNA gave D and trimming. The sample yields 250,000 or so clones, 84% seen once. The ends lost 0 bases at V and 4 bases at J; junction bases unmatched: 5. The CDR3 runs 16 residues. Germline V CDR1 and CDR2: MGHRA, YSYEKL. The sequence was obtained from a woman aged 40 to 50 who had recovered from COVID-19. Material: peripheral blood. This chain joins TRBV4-1 and TRBJ2-3; 9 bases are shared with TRBD2. This chain's CDR3 is CASSQDGAGGADTQYF. The CDR3, as DNA: TGCGCCAGCAGCCAAGATGGAGCGGGGGGTGCAGATACGCAGTATTTT.